The entry below gives a single T cell receptor beta chain sequence along with its context. Its specificity is unknown. V was shortened by 0 bases and J by 3 bases, with 8 bases between the two germline ends. CDR3 length equals 14 residues. CDR1 MNHNY and CDR2 SVGAGI come from the germline V gene (reference sequence). This entry belongs to a study of cytomegalovirus exposure and HLA in healthy donors. PCR amplification relied on 60 Vbeta primers (plus 13 Jbeta primers). The data were produced by immunoSEQ multiplex PCR, yet TCRdb's version contains in-frame clones alone and is incomplete. Of more than 100,000 clones in the sample, 50% to 75% are singletons; the top ten hold 2% to 2.5%. Whole-study findings and limits: According to the study, around 150 TCR beta chains were cytomegalovirus-associated.

This chain uses TRBV6-6 with TRBJ1-1, with a tentative D call TRBD1 (6 bases). Sequenced: PBMCs. This TCR derives from a woman aged 35 to 49 in good health and CMV-seronegative. CDR3 nucleotides: TGTGCCAGCAGTTACTCGGGGGCGCACACTGAAGCTTTCTTT. Residues: CASSYSGAHTEAFF.